This record covers a single T cell receptor (beta chain). The target antigen is unknown. No DNA is given; TCRdb re-called the 5' RACE reads and lists each CDR3 protein once. This sample's clone table lists 350,000 to 400,000 distinct CDR3 sequences. This sample was taken from a study of T cells expressing NK-cell markers. The overall study: Repertoire data for TCR beta were derived from sorted T cells (CD3+CD56+NKG2C+, CD3+CD56+NKG2C- and CD3+CD56-NKG2C+). General observations from the study: Clones of NKG2C+ T cells that had expanded were of unclear HCMV specificity. Topping the CD3+CD56-NKG2C+ fraction as well were these clonotypes, in a handful of donors. NKG2C+ dominant clonotypes from more than 5 donors made up roughly 1.0-8% of CD8+ T cells.

The length of the CDR3 is 14 residues. The chain combines TRBV12-3 or TRBV12-4 with TRBJ2-2; TCRdb's D call of TRBD1 is untestable without DNA. Source material: blood T cells: a sorted CD56 or NKG2C T cell subset, CD4+ or CD8+ T cells, or bulk PBMC T cells (not recorded which). The source is a woman between 45 and 60 years old in good health. The CDR3 loop reads CASSRDGTTGELFF.